This TCR beta chain appears in the sequencing data of a study of control samples from healthy donors and cancer patients. Sequencing was performed with immunoSEQ multiplex PCR; in TCRdb, only in-frame clones are kept and a portion is missing. In the table there are approximately 110,000 clones, approximately 93% of which are singletons. Turning to this clone: The same CDR3 also results from other DNA sequences found in this sample.

The CDR3 spans 12 residues. Germline CDR1 reads SEHNR; CDR2 reads FQNEAQ (reference sequence). V was clipped by 3 bases and J by 1 base, with 2 bases between them. Sequences were obtained from blood. The clonotype comes from a woman aged 18-29 years in good health. The chain employs TRBV7-9 and TRBJ2-3; D is ambiguous. For the CDR3, the DNA is TGTGCCAGCAGCTTGGGCACAGATACGCAGTATTTT. It codes for CASSLGTDTQYF.